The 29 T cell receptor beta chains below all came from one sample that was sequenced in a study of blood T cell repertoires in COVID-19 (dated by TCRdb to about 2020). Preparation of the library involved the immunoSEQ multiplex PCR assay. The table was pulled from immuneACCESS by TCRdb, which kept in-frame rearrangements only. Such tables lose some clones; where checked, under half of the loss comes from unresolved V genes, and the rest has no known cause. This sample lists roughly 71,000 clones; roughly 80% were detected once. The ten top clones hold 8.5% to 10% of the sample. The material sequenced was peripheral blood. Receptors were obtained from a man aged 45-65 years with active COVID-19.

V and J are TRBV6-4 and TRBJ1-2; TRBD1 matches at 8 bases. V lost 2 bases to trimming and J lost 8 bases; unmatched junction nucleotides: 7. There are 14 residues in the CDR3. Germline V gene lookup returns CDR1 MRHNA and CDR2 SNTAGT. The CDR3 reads CASSDQGQGVGYTF. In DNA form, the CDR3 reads TGTGCCAGCAGTGACCAAGGACAGGGTGTGGGCTACACCTTC.

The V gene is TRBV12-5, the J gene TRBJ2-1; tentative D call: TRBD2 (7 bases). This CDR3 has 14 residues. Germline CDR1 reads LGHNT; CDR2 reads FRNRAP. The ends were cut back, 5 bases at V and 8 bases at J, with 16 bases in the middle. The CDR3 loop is CASGLRGGEDEQFF. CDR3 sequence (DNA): TGTGCTAGTGGTCTTAGAGGGGGGGAGGATGAGCAGTTCTTC.

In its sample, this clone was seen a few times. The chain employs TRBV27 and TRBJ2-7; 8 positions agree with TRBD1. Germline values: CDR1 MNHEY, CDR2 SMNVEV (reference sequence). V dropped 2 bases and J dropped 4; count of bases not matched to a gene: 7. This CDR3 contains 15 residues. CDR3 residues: CASSLKGQGYYEQYF. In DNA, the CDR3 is TGTGCCAGCAGTTTAAAAGGACAGGGTTATTACGAGCAGTACTTC.

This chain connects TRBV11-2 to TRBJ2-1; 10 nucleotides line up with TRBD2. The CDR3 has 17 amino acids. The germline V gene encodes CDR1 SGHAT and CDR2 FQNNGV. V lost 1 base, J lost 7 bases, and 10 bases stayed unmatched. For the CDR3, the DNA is TGTGCCAGCAGCTTAGTTATGGTACTAGCGGGGAGGAATGAGCAGTTCTTC. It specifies CASSLVMVLAGRNEQFF. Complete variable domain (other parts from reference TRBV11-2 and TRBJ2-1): EAGVAQSPRYKIIEKRQSVAFWCNPISGHATLYWYQQILGQGPKLLIQFQNNGVVDDSQLPKDRFSAERLKGVDSTLKIQPAKLEDSAVYLCASSLVMVLAGRNEQFFGPGTRLTVL.

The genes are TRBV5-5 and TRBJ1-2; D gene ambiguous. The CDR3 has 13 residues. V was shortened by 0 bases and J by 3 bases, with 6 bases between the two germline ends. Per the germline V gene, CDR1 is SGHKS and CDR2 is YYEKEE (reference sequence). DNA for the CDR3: TGTGCCAGCAGCTTGGGAGGGTACTATGGCTACACCTTC. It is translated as CASSLGGYYGYTF.

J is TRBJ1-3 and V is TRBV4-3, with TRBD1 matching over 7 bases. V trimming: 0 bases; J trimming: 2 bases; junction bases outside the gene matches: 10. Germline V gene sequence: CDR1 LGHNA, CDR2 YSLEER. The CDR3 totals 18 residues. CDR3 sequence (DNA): TGCGCCAGCAGCCAAGATAAGGTCCGGACAGGCGCTGGAAACACCATATATTTT. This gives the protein CASSQDKVRTGAGNTIYF.

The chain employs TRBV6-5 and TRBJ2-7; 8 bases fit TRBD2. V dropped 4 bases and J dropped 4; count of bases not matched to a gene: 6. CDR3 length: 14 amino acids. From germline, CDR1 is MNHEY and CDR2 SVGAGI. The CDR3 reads CASSLGAGEYEQYF. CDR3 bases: TGTGCCAGCAGTTTAGGAGCGGGGGAATACGAGCAGTACTTC.

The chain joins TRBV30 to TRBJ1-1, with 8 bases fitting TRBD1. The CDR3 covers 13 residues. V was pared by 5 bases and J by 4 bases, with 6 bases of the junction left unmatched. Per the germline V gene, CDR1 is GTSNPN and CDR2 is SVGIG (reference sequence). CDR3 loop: CAWATGAGTEAFF. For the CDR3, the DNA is TGTGCCTGGGCGACAGGGGCGGGCACTGAAGCTTTCTTT.

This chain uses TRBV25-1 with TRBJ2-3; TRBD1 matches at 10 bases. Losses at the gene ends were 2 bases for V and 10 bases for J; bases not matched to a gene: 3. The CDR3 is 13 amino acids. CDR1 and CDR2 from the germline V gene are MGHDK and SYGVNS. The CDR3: CASSELGQGAQYF. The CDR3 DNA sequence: TGTGCCAGCAGTGAACTAGGACAGGGGGCGCAGTATTTT.

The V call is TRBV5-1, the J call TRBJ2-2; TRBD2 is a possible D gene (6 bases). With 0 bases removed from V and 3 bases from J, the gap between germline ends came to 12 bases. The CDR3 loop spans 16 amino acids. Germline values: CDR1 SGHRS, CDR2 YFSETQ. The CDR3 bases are TGCGCCAGCAGCTTGGAGGGAGGTCTTTACACCGGGGAGCTGTTTTTT. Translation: CASSLEGGLYTGELFF. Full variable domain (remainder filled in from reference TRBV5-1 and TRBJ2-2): KAGVTQTPRYLIKTRGQQVTLSCSPISGHRSVSWYQQTPGQGLQFLFEYFSETQRNKGNFPGRFSGRQFSNSRSEMNVSTLELGDSALYLCASSLEGGLYTGELFFGEGSRLTVL.

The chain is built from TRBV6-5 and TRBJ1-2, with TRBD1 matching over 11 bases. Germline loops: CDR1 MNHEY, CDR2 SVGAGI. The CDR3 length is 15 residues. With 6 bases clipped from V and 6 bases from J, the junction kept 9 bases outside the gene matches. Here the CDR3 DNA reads TGTGCCAGCAGCGGCGCGAGGACAGGGGGCCATGGCTACACCTTC. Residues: CASSGARTGGHGYTF.

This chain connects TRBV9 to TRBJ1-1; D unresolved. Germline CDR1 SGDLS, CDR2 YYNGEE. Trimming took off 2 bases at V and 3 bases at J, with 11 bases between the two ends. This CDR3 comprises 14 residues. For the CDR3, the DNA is TGTGCCAGCAGCGTCCTACCCATCTACACTGAAGCTTTCTTT. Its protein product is CASSVLPIYTEAFF.

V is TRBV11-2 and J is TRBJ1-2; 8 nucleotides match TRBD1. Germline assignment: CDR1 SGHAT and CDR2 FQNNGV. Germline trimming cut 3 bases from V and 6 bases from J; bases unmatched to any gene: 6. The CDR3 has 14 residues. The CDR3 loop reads CASSFAGGLDGYTF. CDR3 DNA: TGTGCCAGCAGCTTCGCAGGGGGCTTGGATGGCTACACCTTC.

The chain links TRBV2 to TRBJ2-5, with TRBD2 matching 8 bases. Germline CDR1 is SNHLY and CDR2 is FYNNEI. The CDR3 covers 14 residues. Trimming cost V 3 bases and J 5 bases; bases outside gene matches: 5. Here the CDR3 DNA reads TGTGCCAGCAGTGAGGTAGCGGGGTTTGAGACCCAGTACTTC. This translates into CASSEVAGFETQYF.

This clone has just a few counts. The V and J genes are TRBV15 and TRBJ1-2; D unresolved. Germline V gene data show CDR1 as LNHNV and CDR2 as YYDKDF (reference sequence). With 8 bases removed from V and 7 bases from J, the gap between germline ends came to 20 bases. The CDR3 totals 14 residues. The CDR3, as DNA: TGTGCCACCCAGGCGAACCCCTTTATGGGTGGCTACACCTTC. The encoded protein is CATQANPFMGGYTF.

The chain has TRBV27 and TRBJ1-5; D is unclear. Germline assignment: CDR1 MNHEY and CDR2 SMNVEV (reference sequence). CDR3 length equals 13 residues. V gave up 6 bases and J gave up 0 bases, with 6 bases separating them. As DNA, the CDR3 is TGTGCCAGCAGCCCCTATAGCAATCAGCCCCAGCATTTT. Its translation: CASSPYSNQPQHF.

The CDR3 protein is CASSLGGQGNYEQYF. CDR3 sequence (DNA): TGTGCCAGCAGCTTGGGGGGACAGGGGAACTACGAGCAGTACTTC. The V and J genes are TRBV7-9 and TRBJ2-7, with 10 bases lining up with TRBD1. V trimming: 3 bases; J trimming: 3 bases; junction bases outside the gene matches: 5. The CDR3 length is 15 residues. Germline CDR1 is SEHNR and CDR2 is FQNEAQ (reference sequence).

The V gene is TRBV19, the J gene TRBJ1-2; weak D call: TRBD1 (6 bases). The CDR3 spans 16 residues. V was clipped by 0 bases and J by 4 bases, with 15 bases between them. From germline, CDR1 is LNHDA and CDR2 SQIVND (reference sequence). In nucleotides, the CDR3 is TGTGCCAGTAGTATAGACGCTAACAGGGTTCCCTATGGCTACACCTTC. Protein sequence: CASSIDANRVPYGYTF. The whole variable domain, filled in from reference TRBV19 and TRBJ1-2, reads DGGITQSPKYLFRKEGQNVTLSCEQNLNHDAMYWYRQDPGQGLRLIYYSQIVNDFQKGDIAEGYSVSREKKESFPLTVTSAQKNPTAFYLCASSIDANRVPYGYTFGSGTRLTVV.

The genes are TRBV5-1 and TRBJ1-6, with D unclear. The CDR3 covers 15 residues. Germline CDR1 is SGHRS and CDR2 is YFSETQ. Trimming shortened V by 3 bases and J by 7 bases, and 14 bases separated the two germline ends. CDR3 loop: CASSSLQDLNSPLHF. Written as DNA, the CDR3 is TGCGCCAGCAGCTCCCTCCAGGACTTGAATTCACCCCTCCACTTT.

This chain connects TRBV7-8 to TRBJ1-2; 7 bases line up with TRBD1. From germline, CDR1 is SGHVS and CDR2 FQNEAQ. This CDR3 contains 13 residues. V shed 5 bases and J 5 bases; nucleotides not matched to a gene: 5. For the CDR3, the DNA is TGTGCCAGCAGCCCCAGGGGGGCTTATGGCTACACCTTC. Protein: CASSPRGAYGYTF. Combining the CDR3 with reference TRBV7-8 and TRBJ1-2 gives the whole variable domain GAGVSQSPRYKVAKRGQDVALRCDPISGHVSLFWYQQALGQGPEFLTYFQNEAQLDKSGLPSDRFFAERPEGSVSTLKIQRTQQEDSAVYLCASSPRGAYGYTFGSGTRLTVV.

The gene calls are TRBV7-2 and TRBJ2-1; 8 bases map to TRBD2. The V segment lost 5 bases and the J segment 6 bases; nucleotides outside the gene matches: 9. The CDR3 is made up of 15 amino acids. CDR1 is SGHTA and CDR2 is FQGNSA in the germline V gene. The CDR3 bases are TGTGCCAGCAGCATACTAGCGGTGCCTCCCAATGAGCAGTTCTTC. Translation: CASSILAVPPNEQFF.

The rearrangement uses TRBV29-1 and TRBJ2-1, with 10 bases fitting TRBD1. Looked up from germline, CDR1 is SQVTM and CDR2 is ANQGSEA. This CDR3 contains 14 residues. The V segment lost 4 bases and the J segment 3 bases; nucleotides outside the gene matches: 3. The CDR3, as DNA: TGCAGCGTTGCGGACAGGGGGTTCTACAATGAGCAGTTCTTC. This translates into CSVADRGFYNEQFF.

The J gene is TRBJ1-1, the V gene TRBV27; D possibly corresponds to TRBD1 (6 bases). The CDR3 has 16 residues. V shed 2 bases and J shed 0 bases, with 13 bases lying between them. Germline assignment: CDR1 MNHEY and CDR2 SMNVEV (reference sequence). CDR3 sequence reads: CASSLRGYSMNTEAFF. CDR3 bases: TGTGCCAGCAGTTTAAGGGGGTACAGCATGAACACTGAAGCTTTCTTT.

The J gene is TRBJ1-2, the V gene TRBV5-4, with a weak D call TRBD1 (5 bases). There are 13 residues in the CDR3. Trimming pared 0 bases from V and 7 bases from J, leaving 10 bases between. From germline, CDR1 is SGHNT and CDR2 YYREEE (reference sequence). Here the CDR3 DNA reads TGTGCCAGCAGCTTGGACGGGGGAGGTGGCTACACCTTC. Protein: CASSLDGGGGYTF.

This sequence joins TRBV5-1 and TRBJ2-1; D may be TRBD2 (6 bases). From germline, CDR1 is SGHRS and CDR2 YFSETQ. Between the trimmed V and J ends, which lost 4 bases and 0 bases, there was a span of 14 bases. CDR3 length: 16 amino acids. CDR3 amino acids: CASSPLATSSYNEQFF. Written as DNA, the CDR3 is TGCGCCAGCAGCCCGCTAGCGACTAGCTCCTACAATGAGCAGTTCTTC.

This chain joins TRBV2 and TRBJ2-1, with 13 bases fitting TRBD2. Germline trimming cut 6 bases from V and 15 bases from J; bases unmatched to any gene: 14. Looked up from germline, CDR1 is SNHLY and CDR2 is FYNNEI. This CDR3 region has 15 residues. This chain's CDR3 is CASRTGTSGTGRRFF. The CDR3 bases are TGTGCCAGCAGGACCGGGACTAGCGGGACTGGTCGTCGGTTCTTC.

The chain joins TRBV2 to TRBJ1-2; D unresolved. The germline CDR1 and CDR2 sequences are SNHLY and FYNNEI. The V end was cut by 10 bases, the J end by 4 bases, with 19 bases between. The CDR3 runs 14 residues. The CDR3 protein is CATKREGGSYGYTF. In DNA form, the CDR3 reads TGTGCCACCAAAAGAGAGGGAGGCTCCTATGGCTACACCTTC.

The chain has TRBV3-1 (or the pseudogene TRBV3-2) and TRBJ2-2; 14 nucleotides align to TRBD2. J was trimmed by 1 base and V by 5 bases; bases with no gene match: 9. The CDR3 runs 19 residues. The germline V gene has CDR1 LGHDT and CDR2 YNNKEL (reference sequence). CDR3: CASSRGLAGVVQNTGELFF. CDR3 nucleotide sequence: TGTGCCAGCAGCAGGGGACTAGCGGGGGTAGTACAGAACACCGGGGAGCTGTTTTTT.

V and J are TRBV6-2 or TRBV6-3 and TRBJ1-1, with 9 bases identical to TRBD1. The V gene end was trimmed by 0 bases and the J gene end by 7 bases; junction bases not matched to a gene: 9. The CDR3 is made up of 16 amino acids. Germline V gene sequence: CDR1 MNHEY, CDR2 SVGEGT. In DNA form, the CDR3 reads TGTGCCAGCAGTTACTCCGTGGACAGGGGAGAGCTTGAAGCTTTCTTT. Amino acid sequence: CASSYSVDRGELEAFF.